What follows describes a single TCR beta chain. CDR3 length: 15 residues. Germline V gene data show CDR1 as SGHNT and CDR2 as YYREEE (reference sequence). The V gene lost 1 base and the J gene lost 2 bases, with 10 bases spanning the gap. The data were obtained in a study of blood T cell repertoires in COVID-19. At the level of the study: Sites in the United States, Italy and Spain provided acute and convalescent COVID-19 samples. Sample material is recorded as cDNA or gDNA derived from T cells, B-cell-depleted T cells, or PBMCs.

Original handling: Quantification of nucleated cells was approximated via reference gene primer amplification. Repertoires were generated with immunoSEQ multiplex PCR, while TCRdb's copy carries only in-frame clones and drops some. The DNA was the basis for D and trimming; V, J and clone size are from that table. The table has around 94,000 clones, approximately 86% seen once. Material: peripheral blood. The chain employs TRBV5-4 and TRBJ2-1; no clear D. The TCR sequence derives from a man older than 75 with acute or convalescent COVID-19. CDR3 nucleotide sequence: TGTGCCAGCAGCTTGCCGATCTACCCCTACAATGAGCAGTTCTTC. Its protein product is CASSLPIYPYNEQFF. The full variable domain, completed using reference TRBV5-4 and TRBJ2-1, is ETGVTQSPTHLIKTRGQQVTLRCSSQSGHNTVSWYQQALGQGPQFIFQYYREEENGRGNFPPRFSGLQFPNYSSELNVNALELDDSALYLCASSLPIYPYNEQFFGPGTRLTVL.